This is a list of T cell receptor beta chains from one sample in a study of blood T cells in healthy people across ages. TCRdb fed the 5' RACE reads into MiXCR, producing one record per CDR3 protein. The repertoire consists of approximately 2,000,000 distinct CDR3 sequences, with around 40% occurring once and the leading ten covering under 30%. The specimen was blood. The receptors derive from a human donor in good health. Both conserved end residues are part of each CDR3. A D gene is named only where the DNA matches it firmly. Clone size appears in some rows only: once, few, many, or a class for an expanded clone.

CDR3 length | J gene | clone size | D gene | V gene | CDR3 DNA | CDR3 protein
16 | TRBJ1-2 | - | TRBD1 | TRBV9 | TGTGCCGGCACCGGTCTCCGGGACAGGGAATTTTTTGGCTACACCTTC | CAGTGLRDREFFGYTF
13 | TRBJ2-5 | - | TRBD1 | TRBV12-3/TRBV12-4 | TGTGCCAGCGTAGGGGACAGAAAAGAGACCCAGTACTTC | CASVGDRKETQYF
17 | TRBJ2-1 | - | TRBD2 | TRBV20-1 | TGCAGTGCTAGAGACCCGGGGGGTAGCGGGGTACATTACGAGCAGTTCTTC | CSARDPGGSGVHYEQFF
16 | TRBJ2-7 | few | - | TRBV5-5 | TGTGGCAGCAGTCACTCCCTGTTGGAGGGGTCCTACGAGCAGTACTTC | CGSSHSLLEGSYEQYF
15 | TRBJ1-5 | - | - | TRBV20-1 | TGCAGTGCTAGAGATCCCGGGGGAGCGAATCAGCCCCAGCATTTT | CSARDPGGANQPQHF
16 | TRBJ2-6 | few | TRBD1 | TRBV29-1 | TGCCCCACGACAGGGCCGAATAGCTCTGGGGCCAACGTCCTGACTTTC | CPTTGPNSSGANVLTF
12 | TRBJ2-2 | - | - | TRBV10-3 | TGTGCCATCAGGGGGAAGACCGGGGAGCTGTTTTTT | CAIRGKTGELFF
16 | TRBJ2-1 | once | - | TRBV14 | TGTGCCAGCAGCCAAGCGCGCCGGGTGGCCTACAATGAGCAGTTCTTC | CASSQARRVAYNEQFF
18 | TRBJ2-1 | - | TRBD2 | TRBV4-2 | TGTGCCAGCAGCCAAGATCACGGGGGGGGCTTGGGAGGAGGTGAGCAGTTCTTC | CASSQDHGGGLGGGEQFF
14 | TRBJ2-5 | - | - | TRBV25-1 | TGTGCCAGCAGTGAAGATGAGACAGAAGAGACCCAGTACTTC | CASSEDETEETQYF
18 | TRBJ2-1 | many | TRBD1 | TRBV6-2/TRBV6-3 | TGTGCCAGCAGCCCTCGGACAGGACCACTCAGCTCCTACAATGAGCAGTTCTTC | CASSPRTGPLSSYNEQFF
13 | TRBJ2-2 | few | - | TRBV7-9 | TGTGCCAGCAGCTCGGAAGGTACCGGGGAGCTGTTTTTT | CASSSEGTGELFF
14 | TRBJ2-3 | - | - | TRBV11-1 | TGTGCCAGCAGCGGACACCGAAGCACAGATACGCAGTATTTT | CASSGHRSTDTQYF
14 | TRBJ1-2 | few | - | TRBV7-2 | TGTGCCAGCAGTTTCACGACAGCCAGTCAGGGCTACACCTTC | CASSFTTASQGYTF
13 | TRBJ2-1 | - | TRBD1 | TRBV9 | TGTGCCAGCAGCGGGGGACAGTACAATGAGCAGTTCTTC | CASSGGQYNEQFF
14 | TRBJ1-2 | - | - | TRBV6-4 | TGTGCCGGCAGCCCACGGGTAGGGGGCTATGGCTACACCTTC | CAGSPRVGGYGYTF
16 | TRBJ2-1 | few | TRBD2 | TRBV6-6 | TGTGCCAGCAGTTACCTCACTAGCGGGGAGTACAATGAGCAGTTCTTC | CASSYLTSGEYNEQFF
13 | TRBJ2-3 | - | - | TRBV6-6 | TGTGCCAGCAGAGACGACGGATTCGATACGCAGTATTTT | CASRDDGFDTQYF
14 | TRBJ2-7 | - | TRBD1 | TRBV28 | TGTGCCAGCAGGACAGGGAGACTCATCTACGAGCAGTACTTC | CASRTGRLIYEQYF
13 | TRBJ2-7 | - | - | TRBV7-9 | TGTGCCAGCAGCTTAGACGATTGGTGGGGGCAGTACTTC | CASSLDDWWGQYF
15 | TRBJ1-1 | - | TRBD1 | TRBV27 | TGTGCCAGCAGTACCCCGGGACAGGGGAGGACTGAAGCTTTCTTT | CASSTPGQGRTEAFF
14 | TRBJ1-1 | - | - | TRBV15 | TGTGCCACCAGCAGTCGGGACGGGAACACTGAAGCTTTCTTT | CATSSRDGNTEAFF
14 | TRBJ1-2 | - | - | TRBV7-2 | TGTGCCAGCAGCCCCGGACATACTAACTATGGCTACACCTTC | CASSPGHTNYGYTF
13 | TRBJ1-2 | few | - | TRBV29-1 | TGCAGCGTTGATGCAGGGCTGAACTATGGCTACACCTTC | CSVDAGLNYGYTF
14 | TRBJ2-7 | few | TRBD2 | TRBV5-1 | TGCGCCAGCAGCTTGGCAACTAGCGACCACGAGCAGTACTTC | CASSLATSDHEQYF
14 | TRBJ1-5 | - | - | TRBV5-5 | TGTGCCAGCAGCTTTGCCCAGGGAGGTCAGCCCCAGCATTTT | CASSFAQGGQPQHF
15 | TRBJ2-7 | - | - | TRBV12-3/TRBV12-4 | TGTGCCAGCAGTGACGGGCCGGCGAGGGGGAATGAGCAGTACTTC | CASSDGPARGNEQYF
14 | TRBJ2-5 | once | - | TRBV7-2 | TGTGCCAGCAGCCCACAAAGGTCCGGGGAGACCCAGTACTTC | CASSPQRSGETQYF
14 | TRBJ2-3 | once | - | TRBV5-1 | TGCGCCAGCAGCTCCCCTAGGGGGGGAGATACGCAGTATTTT | CASSSPRGGDTQYF
14 | TRBJ1-2 | - | - | TRBV5-1 | TGCGCCAGCAGCTTGGTTGGCCGGTTGCAAGGCTACACCTTC | CASSLVGRLQGYTF
15 | TRBJ2-7 | few | TRBD2 | TRBV27 | TGTGCCAGCAGTGTATTTAGCGGGGGGCAATACGAGCAGTACTTC | CASSVFSGGQYEQYF
15 | TRBJ2-7 | - | - | TRBV20-1 | TGCAGTGCTAGAGAGCGGGCAGTTCCTTCCTACGAGCAGTACTTC | CSARERAVPSYEQYF
13 | TRBJ2-7 | - | - | TRBV10-3 | TGTGCCATCAGTGAGTCAGGAGTTAGCGAGCAGTACTTC | CAISESGVSEQYF
13 | TRBJ2-3 | - | TRBD1 | TRBV20-1 | TGCAGCGGACAGGGCGCTAGCACAGATACGCAGTATTTT | CSGQGASTDTQYF
11 | TRBJ1-2 | - | - | TRBV29-1 | TGCAGCGTTGGGAACCCCTCCGGCTACACCTTC | CSVGNPSGYTF
14 | TRBJ2-1 | few | - | TRBV7-9 | TGTGCCAGCAGCTTAGTGGGGATAATGGATGAGCAGTTCTTC | CASSLVGIMDEQFF
15 | TRBJ2-3 | many | TRBD1 | TRBV10-3 | TGTGCCATCAGTGGACAGGGGGCGAACACAGATACGCAGTATTTT | CAISGQGANTDTQYF
14 | TRBJ1-2 | - | TRBD1 | TRBV7-9 | TGTGCCAGCATCCAGGTCCGGGACAGTAGTGGCTACACCTTC | CASIQVRDSSGYTF
12 | TRBJ1-2 | few | - | TRBV24-1 | TGTGCCACCAGTGCCGGAGCCTATGGCTACACCTTC | CATSAGAYGYTF
17 | TRBJ2-2 | - | TRBD2 | TRBV27 | TGTGCCAGCAGTTTATCCAGCGGGGGGGGCTACACCGGGGAGCTGTTTTTT | CASSLSSGGGYTGELFF
13 | TRBJ1-1 | - | - | TRBV27 | TGTGCCAGCAGTTTATGGAGGGGCACTGAAGCTTTCTTT | CASSLWRGTEAFF
16 | TRBJ2-1 | few | - | TRBV4-2 | TGTGCCAGCAGCCAAGATCCCCCGAGCTCCTACAATGAGCAGTTCTTC | CASSQDPPSSYNEQFF
14 | TRBJ1-5 | - | TRBD1 | TRBV10-3 | TGTGCCATCAGTGGGGACAGGACTGGGGGGCCCCAGCATTTT | CAISGDRTGGPQHF
13 | TRBJ2-4 | few | TRBD2 | TRBV7-9 | TGTGCCAGCAGCTTAGCGGTGGCGGGGGAGCAGTACTTC | CASSLAVAGEQYF
13 | TRBJ2-1 | few | TRBD1 | TRBV6-5 | TGTGCCAGCAGTCCGGGACAGGGACATGAGCAGTTCTTC | CASSPGQGHEQFF
14 | TRBJ2-7 | few | - | TRBV5-6 | TGTGCCAGCAGCCCCATCGGGGGAGGCTACGAGCAGTACTTC | CASSPIGGGYEQYF
16 | TRBJ1-2 | few | TRBD1 | TRBV27 | TGTGCCAGCAGTTCCGACCGGGACAGGGCCCCTTATGGCTACACCTTC | CASSSDRDRAPYGYTF
13 | TRBJ1-2 | many | TRBD1 | TRBV7-2 | TGTGCCAGCAGTTCGACAGGGCTCTATGGCTACACCTTC | CASSSTGLYGYTF
14 | TRBJ1-5 | - | - | TRBV20-1 | TGCAGTGCTTACAGGGTTTCTGGCAATCAGCCCCAGCATTTT | CSAYRVSGNQPQHF
15 | TRBJ2-5 | - | - | TRBV5-1 | TGCGCCAGCAGCTTGGGACACGATTTCCAGGAGACCCAGTACTTC | CASSLGHDFQETQYF